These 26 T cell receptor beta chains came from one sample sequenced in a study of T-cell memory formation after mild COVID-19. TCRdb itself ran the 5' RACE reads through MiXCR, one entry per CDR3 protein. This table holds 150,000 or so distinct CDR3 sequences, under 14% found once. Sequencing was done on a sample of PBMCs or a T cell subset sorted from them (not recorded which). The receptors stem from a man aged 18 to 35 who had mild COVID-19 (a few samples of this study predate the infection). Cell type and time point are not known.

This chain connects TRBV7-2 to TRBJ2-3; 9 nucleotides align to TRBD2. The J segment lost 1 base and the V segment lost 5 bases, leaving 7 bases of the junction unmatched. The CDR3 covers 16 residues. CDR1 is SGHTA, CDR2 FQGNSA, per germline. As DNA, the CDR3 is TGTGCCAGCAGCCCTAGCGGGGCGGGCCGCACAGATACGCAGTATTTT. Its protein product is CASSPSGAGRTDTQYF.

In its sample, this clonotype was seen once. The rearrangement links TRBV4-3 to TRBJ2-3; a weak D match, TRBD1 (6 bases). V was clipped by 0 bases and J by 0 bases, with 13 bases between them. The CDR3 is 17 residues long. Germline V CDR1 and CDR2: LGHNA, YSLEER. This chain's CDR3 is CASSQDWSTGSTDTQYF. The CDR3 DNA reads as TGCGCCAGCAGCCAAGATTGGTCGACAGGCAGCACAGATACGCAGTATTTT.

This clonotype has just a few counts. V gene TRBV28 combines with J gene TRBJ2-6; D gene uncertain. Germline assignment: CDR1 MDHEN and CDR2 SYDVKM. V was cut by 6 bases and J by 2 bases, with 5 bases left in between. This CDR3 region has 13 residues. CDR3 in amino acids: CASRVPGANVLTF. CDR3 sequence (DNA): TGTGCCAGCAGGGTCCCTGGGGCCAACGTCCTGACTTTC.

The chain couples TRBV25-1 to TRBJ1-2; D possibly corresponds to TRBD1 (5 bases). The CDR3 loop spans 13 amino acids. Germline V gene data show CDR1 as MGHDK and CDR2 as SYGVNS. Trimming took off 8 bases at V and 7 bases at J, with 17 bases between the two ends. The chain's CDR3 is CASSGGGSVGYTF. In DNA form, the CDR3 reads TGTGCCAGCTCCGGGGGAGGGTCGGTTGGCTACACCTTC.

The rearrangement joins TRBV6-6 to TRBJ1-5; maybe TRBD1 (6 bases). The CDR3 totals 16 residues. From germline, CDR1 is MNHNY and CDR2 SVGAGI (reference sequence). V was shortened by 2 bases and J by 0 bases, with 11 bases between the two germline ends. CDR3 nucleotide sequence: TGTGCCAGCAGTTACCGATCACAGGGTAGCAATCAGCCCCAGCATTTT. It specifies CASSYRSQGSNQPQHF.

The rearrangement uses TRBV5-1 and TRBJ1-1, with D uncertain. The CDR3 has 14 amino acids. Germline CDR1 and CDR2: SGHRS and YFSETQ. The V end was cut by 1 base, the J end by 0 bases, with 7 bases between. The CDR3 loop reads CASSLRQMNTEAFF. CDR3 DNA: TGCGCCAGCAGCTTGAGACAAATGAACACTGAAGCTTTCTTT.

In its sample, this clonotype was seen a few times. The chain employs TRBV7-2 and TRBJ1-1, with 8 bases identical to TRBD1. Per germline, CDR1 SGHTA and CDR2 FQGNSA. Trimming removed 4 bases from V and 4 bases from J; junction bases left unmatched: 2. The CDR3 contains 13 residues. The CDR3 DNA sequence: TGTGCCAGCAGCTCACAGGGGGGCACTGAAGCTTTCTTT. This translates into CASSSQGGTEAFF. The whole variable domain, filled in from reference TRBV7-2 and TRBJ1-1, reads GAGVSQSPSNKVTEKGKDVELRCDPISGHTALYWYRQSLGQGLEFLIYFQGNSAPDKSGLPSDRFSAERTGGSVSTLTIQRTQQEDSAVYLCASSSQGGTEAFFGQGTRLTVV.

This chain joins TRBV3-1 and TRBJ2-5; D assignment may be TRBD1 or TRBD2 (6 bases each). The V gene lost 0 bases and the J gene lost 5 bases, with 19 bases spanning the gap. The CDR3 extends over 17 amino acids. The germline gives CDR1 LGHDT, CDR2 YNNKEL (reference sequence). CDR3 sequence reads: CASSQEEGGLWGETQYF. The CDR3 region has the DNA TGTGCCAGCAGCCAAGAGGAGGGGGGCCTCTGGGGGGAGACCCAGTACTTC.

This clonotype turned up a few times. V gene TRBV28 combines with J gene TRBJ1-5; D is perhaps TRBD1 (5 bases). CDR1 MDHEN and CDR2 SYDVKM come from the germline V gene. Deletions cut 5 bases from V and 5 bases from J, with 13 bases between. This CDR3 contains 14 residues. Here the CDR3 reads CASSEAGPYQPQHF. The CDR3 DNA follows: TGTGCCAGCAGTGAGGCAGGGCCCTATCAGCCCCAGCATTTT.

The CDR3, as DNA: TGCGCCAGCAGCCAGGCTAGCGGATCTAGCACAGATACGCAGTATTTT. This gives the protein CASSQASGSSTDTQYF. This chain joins TRBV4-1 and TRBJ2-3, with 7 bases identical to TRBD2. V lost 3 bases, J lost 0 bases, and 6 bases stayed unmatched. The V gene's germline CDR1 is MGHRA and CDR2 YSYEKL. The CDR3 totals 16 residues.

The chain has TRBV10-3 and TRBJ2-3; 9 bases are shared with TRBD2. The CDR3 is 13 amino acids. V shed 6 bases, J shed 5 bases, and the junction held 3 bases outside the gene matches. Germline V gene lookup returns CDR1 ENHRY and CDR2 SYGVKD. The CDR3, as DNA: TGTGCCATCAGCGCGGGGGGGCAAGATACGCAGTATTTT. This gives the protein CAISAGGQDTQYF.

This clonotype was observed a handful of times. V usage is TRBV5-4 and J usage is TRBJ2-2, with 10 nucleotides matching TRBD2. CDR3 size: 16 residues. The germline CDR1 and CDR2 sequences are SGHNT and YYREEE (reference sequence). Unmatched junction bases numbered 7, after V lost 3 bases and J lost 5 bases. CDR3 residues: CASSSAGGRSTGELFF. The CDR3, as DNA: TGTGCCAGCAGCTCAGCGGGGGGGCGGAGTACCGGGGAGCTGTTTTTT.

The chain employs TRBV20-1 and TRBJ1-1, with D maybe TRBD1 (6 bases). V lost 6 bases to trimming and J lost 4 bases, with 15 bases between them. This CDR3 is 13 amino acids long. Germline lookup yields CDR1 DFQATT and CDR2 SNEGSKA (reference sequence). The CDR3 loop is CSAYREGRTEAFF. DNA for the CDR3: TGCAGTGCCTACAGGGAGGGTCGCACTGAAGCTTTCTTT.

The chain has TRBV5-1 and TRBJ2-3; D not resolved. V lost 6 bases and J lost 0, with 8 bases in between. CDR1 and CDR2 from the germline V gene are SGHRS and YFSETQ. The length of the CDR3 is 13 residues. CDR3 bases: TGCGCCAGCAAGATGGAGAGCACAGATACGCAGTATTTT. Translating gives CASKMESTDTQYF.

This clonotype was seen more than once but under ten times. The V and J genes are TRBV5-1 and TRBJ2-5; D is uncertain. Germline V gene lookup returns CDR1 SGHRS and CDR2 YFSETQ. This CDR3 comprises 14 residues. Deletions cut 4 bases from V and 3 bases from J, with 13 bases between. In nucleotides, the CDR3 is TGCGCCAGCAGCCTCCCCAATCAAGAAGAGACCCAGTACTTC. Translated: CASSLPNQEETQYF.

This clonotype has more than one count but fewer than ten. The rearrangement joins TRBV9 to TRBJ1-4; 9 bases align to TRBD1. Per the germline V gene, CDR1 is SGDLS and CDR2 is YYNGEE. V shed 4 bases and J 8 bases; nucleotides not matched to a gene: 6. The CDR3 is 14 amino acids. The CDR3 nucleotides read TGTGCCAGCAGCCCACAGGGGGCAGGAGAAAAACTGTTTTTT. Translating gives CASSPQGAGEKLFF.

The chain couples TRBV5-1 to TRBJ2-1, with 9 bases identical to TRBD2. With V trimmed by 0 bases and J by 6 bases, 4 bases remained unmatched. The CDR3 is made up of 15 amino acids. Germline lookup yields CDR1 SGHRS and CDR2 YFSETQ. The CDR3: CASSLGAGGLNEQFF. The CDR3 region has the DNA TGCGCCAGCAGCTTGGGTGCGGGGGGGCTCAATGAGCAGTTCTTC.

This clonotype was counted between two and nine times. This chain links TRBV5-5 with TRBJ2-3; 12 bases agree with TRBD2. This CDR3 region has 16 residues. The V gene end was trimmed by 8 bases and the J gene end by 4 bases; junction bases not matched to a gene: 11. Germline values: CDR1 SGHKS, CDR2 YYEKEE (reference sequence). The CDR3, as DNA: TGTGCCAGTTATCCCTCACTAGCGGGGGGATCAGATACGCAGTATTTT. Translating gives CASYPSLAGGSDTQYF.

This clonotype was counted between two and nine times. This CDR3 reads CASRVQGGNEQFF. Written as DNA, the CDR3 is TGTGCCAGCAGGGTACAGGGGGGCAATGAGCAGTTCTTC. This chain links TRBV27 with TRBJ2-1, with 8 bases identical to TRBD1. Germline lookup yields CDR1 MNHEY and CDR2 SMNVEV (reference sequence). Trimming took 6 bases from V and 6 from J; bases not matched to a gene: 4. This CDR3 has 13 amino acids.

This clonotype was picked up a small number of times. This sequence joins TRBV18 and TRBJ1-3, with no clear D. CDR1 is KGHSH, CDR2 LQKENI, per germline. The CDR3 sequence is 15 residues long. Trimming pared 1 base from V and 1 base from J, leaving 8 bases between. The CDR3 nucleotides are TGTGCCAGCTCACCACTCGGGGAATCTGGAAACACCATATATTTT. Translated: CASSPLGESGNTIYF.

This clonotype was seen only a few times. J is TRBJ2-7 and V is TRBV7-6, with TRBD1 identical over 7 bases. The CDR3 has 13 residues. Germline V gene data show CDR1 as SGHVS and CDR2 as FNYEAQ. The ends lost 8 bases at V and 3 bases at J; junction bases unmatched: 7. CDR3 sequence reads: CASAPGQYYEQYF. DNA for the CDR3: TGTGCCAGCGCCCCGGGACAGTACTACGAGCAGTACTTC. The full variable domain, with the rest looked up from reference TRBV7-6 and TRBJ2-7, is GAGVSQSPRYKVTKRGQDVALRCDPISGHVSLYWYRQALGQGPEFLTYFNYEAQQDKSGLPNDRFSAERPEGSISTLTIQRTEQRDSAMYRCASAPGQYYEQYFGPGTRLTVT.

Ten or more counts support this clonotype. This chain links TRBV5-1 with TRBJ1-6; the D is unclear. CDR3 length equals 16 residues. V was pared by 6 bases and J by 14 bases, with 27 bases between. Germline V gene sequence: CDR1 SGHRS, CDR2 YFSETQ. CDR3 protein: CASTDLMDGGLVSLHF. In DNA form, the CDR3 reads TGCGCCAGCACCGACCTTATGGACGGAGGATTAGTTTCCCTCCACTTT.

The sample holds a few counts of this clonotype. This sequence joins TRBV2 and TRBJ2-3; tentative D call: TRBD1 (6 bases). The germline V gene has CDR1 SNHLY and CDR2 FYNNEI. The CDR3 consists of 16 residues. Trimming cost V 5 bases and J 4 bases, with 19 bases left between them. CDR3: CASSQRAGVFADTQYF. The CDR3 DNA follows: TGTGCCAGCAGTCAAAGGGCAGGGGTATTCGCAGATACGCAGTATTTT.

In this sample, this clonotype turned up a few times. CDR3 nucleotides: TGCGCCAGCAGCGCGGGCTACGACTATGGCTACACCTTC. Translation: CASSAGYDYGYTF. The chain uses TRBV5-1 and TRBJ1-2; D gene unclear. Trimming shortened V by 4 bases and J by 3 bases, and 10 bases separated the two germline ends. The V gene's germline CDR1 is SGHRS and CDR2 YFSETQ. The CDR3 is 13 amino acids.

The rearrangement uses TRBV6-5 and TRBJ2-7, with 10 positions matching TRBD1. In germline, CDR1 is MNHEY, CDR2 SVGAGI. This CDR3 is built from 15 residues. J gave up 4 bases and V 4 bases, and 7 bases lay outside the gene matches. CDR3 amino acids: CASSLRGTGAYEQYF. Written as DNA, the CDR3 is TGTGCCAGCAGTTTACGGGGGACAGGGGCTTACGAGCAGTACTTC.

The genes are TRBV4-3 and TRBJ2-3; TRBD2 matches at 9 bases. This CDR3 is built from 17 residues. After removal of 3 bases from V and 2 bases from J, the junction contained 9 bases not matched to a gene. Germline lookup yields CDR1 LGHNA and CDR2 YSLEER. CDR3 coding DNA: TGCGCCAGCAGCCACCAAGCGGGGGGCCTTTTCACAGATACGCAGTATTTT. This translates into CASSHQAGGLFTDTQYF.